The 9 T cell receptor beta chains presented below share a single source sample, sequenced in a study of blood T cell repertoires in COVID-19. This table comes from immunoSEQ multiplex PCR, and its TCRdb copy is limited to in-frame clones, with some not included. The table includes about 160,000 clones, roughly 84% detected once. The specimen sequenced was PBMCs or T cells enriched from blood (not recorded which). The receptor set was obtained from a woman aged 50 to 60 who had recovered from COVID-19.

The CDR3 bases are TGTGCCAGCATTGGCCAGGCGGGCGAGCAGTACTTC. As protein: CASIGQAGEQYF. This chain joins TRBV28 and TRBJ2-7; D is possibly TRBD2 (5 bases). This CDR3 region has 12 residues. The germline V gene has CDR1 MDHEN and CDR2 SYDVKM. Trimming took off 7 bases at V and 6 bases at J, with 13 bases between the two ends. The full variable domain, in which reference TRBV28 and TRBJ2-7 provide the parts outside the CDR3, is DVKVTQSSRYLVKRTGEKVFLECVQDMDHENMFWYRQDPGLGLRLIYFSYDVKMKEKGDIPEGYSVSREKKERFSLILESASTNQTSMYLCASIGQAGEQYFGPGTRLTVT.

This clone showed up just once. The gene calls are TRBV6-1 and TRBJ2-1, with 10 bases lining up with TRBD1. This CDR3 has 14 amino acids. Losses at the gene ends were 7 bases for V and 7 bases for J; bases not matched to a gene: 7. Looked up from germline, CDR1 is MNHNS and CDR2 is SASEGT. The CDR3 spells CASNPGQGLNEQFF. Written as DNA, the CDR3 is TGTGCCAGCAATCCGGGACAGGGGCTAAATGAGCAGTTCTTC.

CDR3 sequence: CASRPTGGENIQYF. The CDR3 nucleotides read TGTGCCAGTAGGCCGACAGGGGGCGAGAACATTCAGTACTTC. This chain links TRBV19 with TRBJ2-4; 10 bases align to TRBD1. Germline CDR1 reads LNHDA; CDR2 reads SQIVND (reference sequence). J gave up 7 bases and V 6 bases, and 6 bases lay outside the gene matches. This CDR3 contains 14 residues.

The chain uses TRBV2 and TRBJ2-7; TRBD2 matches at 9 bases. The germline V gene encodes CDR1 SNHLY and CDR2 FYNNEI. The CDR3 covers 15 residues. V was clipped by 4 bases and J by 6 bases; unmatched bases: 10. The CDR3, as DNA: TGTGCCAGCAGTGCCCGTTTTGCGACTAGCGGCGAGCAGTACTTC. Protein: CASSARFATSGEQYF.

This chain uses TRBV27 with TRBJ2-7; 10 nucleotides match TRBD1. J gave up 3 bases and V 0 bases, and 5 bases lay outside the gene matches. The CDR3 sequence is 16 residues long. Looked up from germline, CDR1 is MNHEY and CDR2 is SMNVEV (reference sequence). The CDR3 DNA reads as TGTGCCAGCAGTTTATCGGGGACAGGGGTTAACTACGAGCAGTACTTC. It encodes CASSLSGTGVNYEQYF.

V and J are TRBV25-1 and TRBJ2-7; 9 bases are a match to TRBD1. Germline loops: CDR1 MGHDK, CDR2 SYGVNS. V trimming: 3 bases; J trimming: 6 bases; junction bases outside the gene matches: 6. This CDR3 contains 14 residues. For the CDR3, the DNA is TGTGCCAGCAGTGAGGGACAGGGCTCTCGCGAGCAGTACTTC. Residues: CASSEGQGSREQYF.

V is TRBV5-8 and J is TRBJ1-2, with a possible D match to TRBD1 (5 bases). The CDR3 loop spans 13 amino acids. Trimming removed 3 bases at V and 8 bases at J, with 14 bases between. Germline-derived CDR1 and CDR2 are SGHTS and YDEGEE. In DNA form, the CDR3 reads TGTGCCAGCAGCTATCCTGGCGGGGGGGGCTACACCTTC. It specifies CASSYPGGGGYTF.

The chain joins TRBV7-2 to TRBJ1-5; TRBD1 matches at 7 bases. The CDR3 contains 17 residues. V was pared by 5 bases and J by 3 bases, with 13 bases of the junction left unmatched. Germline loops: CDR1 SGHTA, CDR2 FQGNSA. The CDR3 DNA reads as TGTGCCAGCAGCAAGTGGGTGGGGACAGAGAACAATCAGCCCCAGCATTTT. It yields the protein CASSKWVGTENNQPQHF.

The table lists this clone with a count of one. This chain joins TRBV6-6 and TRBJ1-2; D is perhaps TRBD1 (6 bases). CDR1 is MNHNY, CDR2 SVGAGI, per germline (reference sequence). Trimming pared 5 bases from V and 4 bases from J, leaving 14 bases between. This CDR3 spans 14 amino acids. DNA of the CDR3: TGTGCCAGCAGTATAACGACAGGCACCTATGGCTACACCTTC. Its protein is CASSITTGTYGYTF.